This record concerns one T cell receptor (beta chain) sequence. Its antigen is currently not known. Base qualities are missing; no much larger clone stands one base away. The data belong to a study of blood T cell repertoires in COVID-19 (dated by TCRdb to the early 2020s). About the investigation overall: Samples covering the acute and convalescent phases of COVID-19 were provided by collaborators in the United States, Italy and Spain. The prospective study material was composed of cDNA or gDNA derived from T cells, B-cell-depleted T cells, or PBMCs. Deeply sampled blood TCRbeta repertoires from subjects exposed to, actively infected with, or recovered from COVID-19 were included in the dataset. A freely available public database, intended as a resource for researchers studying the immune response to SARS-CoV-2, is where the repertoires were released. The samples were drawn from two sources: the first 160 participants of the ongoing ImmuneRACE study, and fewer than 1,500 subjects contributed by 6 global collaborators. Sample metadata almost always included a de-identified subject ID, COVID-19 status, age in years and sex. Where available, HLA class I and class II types were obtained from metadata supplied by the sample provider rather than from assay-based typing.

The immunoSEQ Assay, a bias-controlled multiplex PCR, was used to amplify TCRbeta CDR3 regions from genomic DNA. The paper's data handling went like this. The number of nucleated cells in each sample was estimated from the amplification of reference gene primers within the assay. To quantify the absolute abundance of each unique TCRbeta CDR3 rearrangement, sequence reads were collapsed and filtered. For each sample, productive Simpson clonality was calculated as the square root of Simpson's diversity index over productive rearrangements. Drawn from immuneACCESS, this table holds only the in-frame rearrangements with V and J called that TCRdb kept. Clones are partly lost; checked studies trace under half to an unresolved V gene and leave the rest unexplained. V, J and clone size derive from that table, while D and trimming were established from the DNA sequence. The sample data list 130,000 to 150,000 clones, and approximately 85% of these were observed just once. Approximately 2% of the sample goes to the ten largest clones.

The paper as a whole reports these results and caveats: Clinical and demographic metadata were provided uncurated, with the amount varying by source and participant.

Each collaborating institution followed its own protocols to collect whole blood in K2EDTA tubes. For TCRbeta analysis, collaborators shipped samples in one of three forms: frozen whole blood, isolated PBMCs, or DNA extracted from either of those sample types. The CDR3, cysteine through phenylalanine, is 17 amino acids long. The DNA shown is the 51-base CDR3, in frame from base 1. In the germline V gene, CDR1 corresponds to MGHRA and CDR2 to YSYEKL. Unmatched junction bases come to 9, with V trimmed by 0 bases and J by 8 bases. The clonotype originates from a man aged 65-85 years with acute or convalescent COVID-19. This chain joins TRBV4-1 to TRBJ2-1; 11 of the junction bases match TRBD2. Sample: peripheral blood. CDR3 sequence: CASSQDSGRAGRDEQFF. The nucleotide sequence reads TGCGCCAGCAGCCAAGATAGCGGGAGGGCCGGTAGGGATGAGCAGTTCTTC.